One sample yielded the 29 T cell receptor beta chains listed below, sequenced in a study of long-term antiretroviral therapy in people with HIV. At survey level, the immunoSEQ assay was run in its v3.0 version. Clones were sequenced by immunoSEQ multiplex PCR, and TCRdb holds only the in-frame ones, with some missing. The data contain 15,000 to 20,000 clones, roughly 90% of them singletons. Sample: unsorted PBMCs, taken 0.7 years before starting antiretroviral therapy. The receptors come from a man aged 45 to 65 with HIV.

The chain has TRBV7-3 and TRBJ1-1; 8 bases map to TRBD1. The CDR3 runs 15 residues. V lost 1 base and J lost 1; bases outside the gene matches: 2. Germline CDR1 and CDR2: SGHTA and FQGTGA. For the CDR3, the DNA is TGTGCCAGCAGCTTAATACAGGGGGGGAACACTGAAGCTTTCTTT. Translation gives CASSLIQGGNTEAFF.

CDR3 loop: CASSPRRGQPNYGYTF. The DNA of the CDR3 is TGTGCCAGCAGCCCCCGCCGAGGACAGCCAAACTATGGCTACACCTTC. The chain carries TRBV11-3 and TRBJ1-2; D might be TRBD1 (6 bases). CDR1 is SGHNT and CDR2 is YENEEA in the germline V gene. The V gene lost 5 bases and the J gene lost 2 bases, with 18 bases spanning the gap. This CDR3 has 16 residues.

V is TRBV19 and J is TRBJ2-7; tentatively, D is TRBD2 (5 bases). There are 14 residues in the CDR3. CDR1 LNHDA and CDR2 SQIVND come from the germline V gene (reference sequence). The V and J ends lost 7 bases and 1 base respectively, with 14 bases between them. The CDR3 DNA is TGTGCCAGTACACGGGGTGTGGGGTCCTACGAGCAGTACTTC. This encodes CASTRGVGSYEQYF.

This clone was counted between two and nine times. V is TRBV2 and J is TRBJ2-7; D is possibly TRBD1 (6 bases). This CDR3 comprises 11 residues. V lost 9 bases and J lost 5, with 11 bases in between. In germline, CDR1 is SNHLY, CDR2 FYNNEI. The CDR3: CARQGSHEQYF. CDR3 DNA: TGTGCCAGACAGGGTTCCCACGAGCAGTACTTC.

This rearrangement joins TRBV18 to TRBJ2-7, with 8 bases lining up with TRBD2. Germline lookup yields CDR1 KGHSH and CDR2 LQKENI. This CDR3 has 14 residues. The V and J ends lost 2 bases and 1 base, in that order; junction bases with no gene match: 1. CDR3 region: CASSPAGGSYEQYF. The CDR3 DNA is TGTGCCAGCTCACCAGCGGGAGGTTCCTACGAGCAGTACTTC.

The chain links TRBV7-2 to TRBJ1-2; D call uncertain. The CDR3 totals 14 residues. Trimming removed 1 base at V and 2 bases at J, with 8 bases between. CDR1 is SGHTA and CDR2 is FQGNSA in the germline V gene. The CDR3 DNA reads TGTGCCAGCAGCTTAGTAGGGCCCAACTATGGCTACACCTTC. Translation gives CASSLVGPNYGYTF.

The V and J genes are TRBV11-2 and TRBJ2-7; unclear D gene. The CDR3 has 11 amino acids. The germline V and J ends were trimmed by 1 base and 9 bases, with 7 bases remaining between them. Germline V lookup: CDR1 SGHAT, CDR2 FQNNGV. CDR3 in DNA: TGTGCCAGCAGCTTAGGGGATGGGCAGTACTTC. As protein: CASSLGDGQYF. The whole variable domain, remainder taken from reference TRBV11-2 and TRBJ2-7, is EAGVAQSPRYKIIEKRQSVAFWCNPISGHATLYWYQQILGQGPKLLIQFQNNGVVDDSQLPKDRFSAERLKGVDSTLKIQPAKLEDSAVYLCASSLGDGQYFGPGTRLTVT.

The gene calls are TRBV4-2 and TRBJ2-3; 14 bases are shared with TRBD2. Trimming removed 0 bases from V and 1 base from J; junction bases left unmatched: 3. Per the germline V gene, CDR1 is LGHNA and CDR2 is YNFKEQ. This CDR3 spans 18 amino acids. The CDR3 is CASSQDVGLAGGTDTQYF. DNA of the CDR3: TGTGCCAGCAGCCAAGATGTGGGACTAGCGGGGGGCACAGATACGCAGTATTTT.

The chain recombines TRBV7-8 with TRBJ1-2; D remains unclear. V lost 2 bases and J lost 0, with 16 bases in between. The germline V gene encodes CDR1 SGHVS and CDR2 FQNEAQ. This CDR3 comprises 17 residues. CDR3 region: CASSLFGGGSPNYGYTF. The CDR3 nucleotides are TGTGCCAGCAGCTTATTCGGTGGAGGCAGCCCTAACTATGGCTACACCTTC. Using reference TRBV7-8 and TRBJ1-2 for the parts outside the CDR3, the full variable domain is GAGVSQSPRYKVAKRGQDVALRCDPISGHVSLFWYQQALGQGPEFLTYFQNEAQLDKSGLPSDRFFAERPEGSVSTLKIQRTQQEDSAVYLCASSLFGGGSPNYGYTFGSGTRLTVV.

This chain connects TRBV30 to TRBJ1-1; the D is unclear. Between the trimmed V and J ends, which lost 0 bases and 1 base, there was a span of 9 bases. The CDR3 length is 14 residues. CDR1 is GTSNPN and CDR2 is SVGIG in the germline V gene (reference sequence). CDR3 protein: CAWSVGSPNTEAFF. CDR3 nucleotide sequence: TGTGCCTGGAGTGTAGGGTCCCCGAACACTGAAGCTTTCTTT.

The genes are TRBV15 and TRBJ2-3; D uncertain. The CDR3 spans 12 residues. V was shortened by 3 bases and J by 6 bases, with 7 bases between the two germline ends. In germline, CDR1 is LNHNV, CDR2 YYDKDF (reference sequence). The CDR3 region has the DNA TGTGCCACCAGCAGGAGCCGGGATACGCAGTATTTT. It translates to CATSRSRDTQYF.

The chain links TRBV9 to TRBJ1-4, with 7 bases that match TRBD1. With 0 bases clipped from V and 7 bases from J, the junction kept 6 bases outside the gene matches. Germline V gene data show CDR1 as SGDLS and CDR2 as YYNGEE. There are 15 residues in the CDR3. The CDR3 protein is CASSVAAGGTEKLFF. The CDR3 nucleotides are TGTGCCAGCAGCGTAGCGGCAGGGGGAACTGAAAAACTGTTTTTT.

The V and J genes are TRBV30 and TRBJ2-5; possibly TRBD1 for D (5 bases). CDR3 length: 12 amino acids. Per the germline V gene, CDR1 is GTSNPN and CDR2 is SVGIG (reference sequence). Trimming stripped 5 bases from V and 5 bases from J, with 12 bases between. The CDR3 loop is CAWGDSRETQYF. The CDR3 coding sequence is TGTGCCTGGGGCGACAGCCGGGAGACCCAGTACTTC.

The rearrangement joins TRBV2 to TRBJ2-7, with 7 bases aligning to TRBD1. After removal of 6 bases from V and 2 bases from J, the junction contained 10 bases not matched to a gene. The CDR3 spans 15 residues. Germline CDR1 and CDR2: SNHLY and FYNNEI. The CDR3 DNA is TGTGCCAGCAGAGGGAGTTTAACAGGGGCCTACGAGCAGTACTTC. It specifies CASRGSLTGAYEQYF.

This chain connects TRBV2 to TRBJ1-5; D not certain. The CDR3 is 12 residues long. Germline V gene data show CDR1 as SNHLY and CDR2 as FYNNEI. The V gene lost 10 bases and the J gene lost 1 base, with 8 bases spanning the gap. The CDR3, as DNA: TGTGCCACCAGCGGGAGCAATCAGCCCCAGCATTTT. Translation: CATSGSNQPQHF.

This sequence joins TRBV30 and TRBJ2-3; D is unclear. The V end was cut by 2 bases, the J end by 2 bases, with 8 bases between. The CDR3 is made up of 13 amino acids. From germline, CDR1 is GTSNPN and CDR2 SVGIG (reference sequence). The CDR3 reads CAWSQGITDTQYF. In DNA, the CDR3 is TGTGCCTGGAGTCAAGGGATCACAGATACGCAGTATTTT.

The rearrangement uses TRBV4-1 and TRBJ2-7; perhaps TRBD2 as D (6 bases). This CDR3 is built from 14 residues. Trimming took 4 bases from V and 7 from J, leaving 17 bases between them. Germline V lookup: CDR1 MGHRA, CDR2 YSYEKL. CDR3 DNA sequence: TGCGCCAGCAGCCGGGGGACTGCTCAGTTAGAGCAGTACTTC. Translation gives CASSRGTAQLEQYF.

This clone was picked up a small number of times. The chain carries TRBV27 and TRBJ1-6; unclear D gene. This CDR3 has 17 amino acids. With 2 bases removed from V and 0 bases from J, the gap between germline ends came to 11 bases. CDR1 is MNHEY and CDR2 is SMNVEV in the germline V gene (reference sequence). The CDR3 coding sequence is TGTGCCAGCAGTTTACAGGAGCCAAGCTCCTATAATTCACCCCTCCACTTT. As protein: CASSLQEPSSYNSPLHF.

The chain links TRBV28 to TRBJ2-7; the D is unclear. Germline V gene data show CDR1 as MDHEN and CDR2 as SYDVKM. V gave up 5 bases and J gave up 4 bases, with 6 bases separating them. The CDR3 totals 11 residues. CDR3 region: CASSHGYEQYF. As DNA, the CDR3 is TGTGCCAGCAGTCATGGTTACGAGCAGTACTTC.

The chain employs TRBV10-2 and TRBJ1-1; 7 nucleotides line up with TRBD1. Germline trimming cut 3 bases from V and 0 bases from J; bases unmatched to any gene: 4. Per the germline V gene, CDR1 is WSHSY and CDR2 is SAAADI. CDR3 length: 15 residues. Written as DNA, the CDR3 is TGCGCCAGCAGTGACCAGGGGGAGATGAACACTGAAGCTTTCTTT. Its protein product is CASSDQGEMNTEAFF.

The chain has TRBV5-1 and TRBJ1-1; D is perhaps TRBD1 (5 bases). From germline, CDR1 is SGHRS and CDR2 YFSETQ. There are 12 residues in the CDR3. Trimming shortened V by 2 bases and J by 5 bases, and 7 bases separated the two germline ends. Here the CDR3 reads CASSLSGTEAFF. The CDR3 coding sequence is TGCGCCAGCAGCTTATCAGGGACTGAAGCTTTCTTT.

The J gene is TRBJ2-5, the V gene TRBV13; 7 bases align to TRBD1. The germline V gene encodes CDR1 PRHDT and CDR2 FYEKMQ (reference sequence). The CDR3 loop spans 14 amino acids. After removal of 3 bases from V and 5 bases from J, the junction contained 6 bases not matched to a gene. The CDR3 DNA is TGTGCCAGCAGCTTTCGACAGGGTGGGGAGACCCAGTACTTC. It specifies CASSFRQGGETQYF.

On this clone: Different DNA sequences within this sample yield the same CDR3. The chain is built from TRBV27 and TRBJ2-1; D is uncertain. Germline assignment: CDR1 MNHEY and CDR2 SMNVEV (reference sequence). The CDR3 totals 12 residues. V lost 4 bases and J 5 bases, leaving 6 bases between the germline ends. The CDR3, as DNA: TGTGCCAGCAGTTGGAAGGACAATGAGCAGTTCTTC. Translating gives CASSWKDNEQFF.

The chain recombines TRBV14 with TRBJ2-5; 10 nucleotides line up with TRBD1. After removal of 0 bases from V and 3 bases from J, the junction contained 13 bases not matched to a gene. The CDR3 is 19 amino acids. The V gene's germline CDR1 is SGHDN and CDR2 FVKESK. The CDR3 protein is CASSQEQSLSGQGEETQYF. The CDR3 bases are TGTGCCAGCAGCCAAGAGCAGTCTTTGTCAGGACAGGGGGAAGAGACCCAGTACTTC.

The chain recombines TRBV4-3 with TRBJ1-1, with D unclear. Trimming left V 3 bases short and J 7 bases short, with 15 bases between. The CDR3 is made up of 14 amino acids. Germline V gives CDR1 LGHNA, CDR2 YSLEER. CDR3 nucleotides: TGCGCCAGCAGCCACACCGGTCGAACATTTGAAGCTTTCTTT. Protein product: CASSHTGRTFEAFF.

The rearrangement uses TRBV27 and TRBJ2-3; 10 positions agree with TRBD2. This CDR3 comprises 17 residues. Germline loops: CDR1 MNHEY, CDR2 SMNVEV (reference sequence). With V trimmed by 7 bases and J by 6 bases, 16 bases remained unmatched. The CDR3 nucleotides read TGTGCCAGCACCCTAAGGGGCCTAGCGGGAGTTATGGATACGCAGTATTTT. This codes for CASTLRGLAGVMDTQYF.

The gene calls are TRBV5-5 and TRBJ1-1; TRBD1 is a possible D gene (5 bases). CDR1 is SGHKS, CDR2 YYEKEE, per germline (reference sequence). This CDR3 region has 16 residues. V lost 0 bases to trimming and J lost 5 bases, with 17 bases between them. The CDR3 spells CASSLGAGSTSTEAFF. The CDR3 DNA follows: TGTGCCAGCAGCTTGGGGGCAGGGTCAACGAGTACTGAAGCTTTCTTT.

This clone was observed once. V and J are TRBV2 and TRBJ1-5; D is perhaps TRBD1 (5 bases). This CDR3 has 14 residues. Trimming shortened V by 7 bases and J by 7 bases, and 17 bases separated the two germline ends. Germline CDR1 is SNHLY and CDR2 is FYNNEI. CDR3 region: CASTKVGGRQPQHF. CDR3 DNA sequence: TGTGCCAGCACCAAGGTGGGGGGACGGCAGCCCCAGCATTTT.

The V and J genes are TRBV5-1 and TRBJ2-7; TRBD2 aligns across 8 bases. Germline V CDR1 and CDR2: SGHRS, YFSETQ. This CDR3 comprises 14 residues. V lost 0 bases to trimming and J lost 7 bases; unmatched junction nucleotides: 6. CDR3 nucleotides: TGCGCCAGCAGCTTGGGAGCGGGGGATTCGGAGCAGTACTTC. Its translation is CASSLGAGDSEQYF.